Presented here are 28 T cell receptor beta chains from one specimen sequenced in a study of blood T cell repertoires in COVID-19. The method was immunoSEQ multiplex PCR; TCRdb's version includes in-frame clones alone and lacks a portion of them. The table lists some 69,000 clones, 80% to 85% of them singletons. The sample was peripheral blood. These receptors all stem from an elderly man with active or convalescent COVID-19.

CDR3 in DNA: TGTGCCACCCAAAGGGGGCGGGACTACAATGAGCAGTTCTTC. It is translated as CATQRGRDYNEQFF. The chain couples TRBV19 to TRBJ2-1, with D possibly matching TRBD1 (7 bases). The CDR3 consists of 14 residues. The germline CDR1 and CDR2 sequences are LNHDA and SQIVND (reference sequence). V was clipped by 10 bases and J by 3 bases, with 16 bases between them.

This clone appeared a few times. The chain combines TRBV19 with TRBJ2-2, with 8 bases matching TRBD2. Per germline, CDR1 LNHDA and CDR2 SQIVND (reference sequence). CDR3 size: 14 residues. J lost 4 bases, V lost 5 bases, and 3 bases had no gene match. The CDR3 coding sequence is TGTGCCAGTAGTCGGGGGGGTGGCACCGGGGAGCTGTTTTTT. Translating it yields CASSRGGGTGELFF.

V gene TRBV7-9 combines with J gene TRBJ2-7; tentatively, D is TRBD1 (6 bases). Trimming left V 5 bases short and J 3 bases short, with 14 bases between. Germline assignment: CDR1 SEHNR and CDR2 FQNEAQ (reference sequence). CDR3 length: 14 residues. The CDR3 sequence is CASSTAGTSYEQYF. The CDR3 coding sequence is TGTGCCAGCAGCACAGCCGGGACAAGCTACGAGCAGTACTTC. The whole variable domain, remainder taken from reference TRBV7-9 and TRBJ2-7, is DTGVSQNPRHKITKRGQNVTFRCDPISEHNRLYWYRQTLGQGPEFLTYFQNEAQLEKSRLLSDRFSAERPKGSFSTLEIQRTEQGDSAMYLCASSTAGTSYEQYFGPGTRLTVT.

The chain has TRBV5-1 and TRBJ2-7, with 7 bases identical to TRBD1. There are 14 residues in the CDR3. Trimming removed 2 bases from V and 2 bases from J; junction bases left unmatched: 4. Germline values: CDR1 SGHRS, CDR2 YFSETQ. CDR3 coding DNA: TGCGCCAGCAGCTTCGGGACAGCAGCCTACGAGCAGTACTTC. As protein: CASSFGTAAYEQYF. Full variable domain (rest looked up from reference TRBV5-1 and TRBJ2-7): KAGVTQTPRYLIKTRGQQVTLSCSPISGHRSVSWYQQTPGQGLQFLFEYFSETQRNKGNFPGRFSGRQFSNSRSEMNVSTLELGDSALYLCASSFGTAAYEQYFGPGTRLTVT.

The gene calls are TRBV28 and TRBJ1-5; D is uncertain. CDR1 is MDHEN, CDR2 SYDVKM, per germline. Trimming stripped 10 bases from V and 0 bases from J, with 13 bases between. The CDR3 runs to 14 residues. CDR3 loop: CATRGAHSNQPQHF. The CDR3 region has the DNA TGTGCCACCCGAGGCGCCCATAGCAATCAGCCCCAGCATTTT. Filled out from reference TRBV28 and TRBJ1-5, the complete variable domain reads DVKVTQSSRYLVKRTGEKVFLECVQDMDHENMFWYRQDPGLGLRLIYFSYDVKMKEKGDIPEGYSVSREKKERFSLILESASTNQTSMYLCATRGAHSNQPQHFGDGTRLSIL.

CDR3 sequence reads: CASSVGLAGGSTDTQYF. CDR3 bases: TGTGCCAGCAGCGTAGGACTAGCGGGAGGGAGCACAGATACGCAGTATTTT. V gene TRBV9 combines with J gene TRBJ2-3; 14 nucleotides align to TRBD2. The CDR3 sequence is 17 residues long. Trimming removed 0 bases from V and 0 bases from J; junction bases left unmatched: 0. CDR1 and CDR2 (germline): SGDLS, YYNGEE.

J is TRBJ2-1 and V is TRBV5-4, with 8 positions matching TRBD2. V shed 2 bases and J 0 bases; nucleotides not matched to a gene: 7. The CDR3 length is 17 residues. Germline V CDR1 and CDR2: SGHNT, YYREEE (reference sequence). The CDR3 DNA follows: TGTGCCAGCAGCTTCTTCCTAGCGGGCCGCTCCTACAATGAGCAGTTCTTC. Amino acids: CASSFFLAGRSYNEQFF.

The genes are TRBV18 and TRBJ1-3; D gene unclear. Germline lookup yields CDR1 KGHSH and CDR2 LQKENI. Trimming left V 3 bases short and J 3 bases short, with 6 bases between. This CDR3 is built from 13 residues. CDR3 region: CASSPSFGNTIYF. The CDR3 DNA follows: TGTGCCAGCTCACCTTCCTTTGGAAACACCATATATTTT.

V usage is TRBV19 and J usage is TRBJ2-7, with D perhaps matching TRBD1 or TRBD2 (5 bases each). Germline V gene lookup returns CDR1 LNHDA and CDR2 SQIVND (reference sequence). The CDR3 runs to 14 residues. With 5 bases removed from V and 3 bases from J, the gap between germline ends came to 14 bases. The CDR3 sequence is CASSLAWTSYEQYF. As DNA, the CDR3 is TGTGCCAGTAGTTTAGCGTGGACAAGCTACGAGCAGTACTTC.

The V gene is TRBV9, the J gene TRBJ2-3, with 12 bases identical to TRBD2. Germline trimming cut 4 bases from V and 5 bases from J; bases unmatched to any gene: 5. Germline CDR1 is SGDLS and CDR2 is YYNGEE. The CDR3 consists of 15 residues. The CDR3 coding sequence is TGTGCCAGCAGCAGACTAGCGGGAGTGGGAGATACGCAGTATTTT. Encoded protein: CASSRLAGVGDTQYF.

This rearrangement joins TRBV27 to TRBJ2-1, with D tentatively TRBD1 (5 bases). Germline V gene sequence: CDR1 MNHEY, CDR2 SMNVEV (reference sequence). The CDR3 has 14 residues. Trimming pared 8 bases from V and 7 bases from J, leaving 18 bases between. CDR3 DNA: TGTGCCAGCCGCGCCACCCAGGGTGGTAATGAGCAGTTCTTC. Protein: CASRATQGGNEQFF.

This clone was seen a single time. The chain couples TRBV3-1 (or the pseudogene TRBV3-2) to TRBJ2-5; 12 nucleotides line up with TRBD2. The ends lost 10 bases at V and 5 bases at J; junction bases unmatched: 11. The germline V gene has CDR1 LGHDT and CDR2 YNNKEL (reference sequence). This CDR3 spans 15 amino acids. The CDR3 here is CATTPSGGAEETQYF. CDR3 bases: TGTGCCACTACGCCTAGCGGGGGGGCGGAGGAGACCCAGTACTTC.

The chain recombines TRBV2 with TRBJ2-4, with D possibly being TRBD1 (5 bases). V was trimmed by 4 bases and J by 2 bases, leaving 12 bases between them. This CDR3 has 15 residues. CDR1 is SNHLY, CDR2 FYNNEI, per germline. For the CDR3, the DNA is TGTGCCAGCAGTGGACAGACCTTAACCAAAAACATTCAGTACTTC. Translating gives CASSGQTLTKNIQYF. Filled out from reference TRBV2 and TRBJ2-4, the complete variable domain reads EPEVTQTPSHQVTQMGQEVILRCVPISNHLYFYWYRQILGQKVEFLVSFYNNEISEKSEIFDDQFSVERPDGSNFTLKIRSTKLEDSAMYFCASSGQTLTKNIQYFGAGTRLSVL.

The chain carries TRBV13 and TRBJ2-1; 13 bases align to TRBD2. The V segment lost 5 bases and the J segment 7 bases; nucleotides outside the gene matches: 14. Germline CDR1 reads PRHDT; CDR2 reads FYEKMQ (reference sequence). The CDR3 runs 18 residues. The CDR3, as DNA: TGTGCCAGCAGCGTAAACCGCTTACTAGCGGGAGGGCCTAATGAGCAGTTCTTC. It translates to CASSVNRLLAGGPNEQFF.

The chain has TRBV30 and TRBJ2-5, with a weak D call TRBD2 (7 bases). Germline V gene data show CDR1 as GTSNPN and CDR2 as SVGIG (reference sequence). V lost 0 bases and J lost 14, with 22 bases in between. This CDR3 contains 14 residues. In DNA form, the CDR3 reads TGTGCCTGGAGTGTAGTGCAGGGGCGCAGCGGGGCTTACTTC. Amino acids: CAWSVVQGRSGAYF.

CDR3 sequence: CASSPTRGQKNIQYF. CDR3 sequence (DNA): TGCGCCAGCAGTCCTACCAGGGGGCAAAAAAACATTCAGTACTTC. V and J are TRBV10-2 and TRBJ2-4; 8 nucleotides agree with TRBD1. This CDR3 spans 15 amino acids. Germline V gene lookup returns CDR1 WSHSY and CDR2 SAAADI. V lost 5 bases to trimming and J lost 4 bases; unmatched junction nucleotides: 7.

The chain couples TRBV4-2 to TRBJ2-7, with 8 bases matching TRBD1. With V trimmed by 5 bases and J by 4 bases, 7 bases remained unmatched. CDR3 size: 14 residues. Per the germline V gene, CDR1 is LGHNA and CDR2 is YNFKEQ. In DNA form, the CDR3 reads TGTGCCAGCAGCTCATTGCAGGGGGCGTACGAGCAGTACTTC. Its protein product is CASSSLQGAYEQYF.

The V call is TRBV6-1, the J call TRBJ2-2, with 8 nucleotides matching TRBD1. Looked up from germline, CDR1 is MNHNS and CDR2 is SASEGT. V lost 2 bases to trimming and J lost 2 bases; unmatched junction nucleotides: 7. This CDR3 is built from 17 residues. The CDR3 DNA is TGTGCCAGCAGTGAATATACAGGGGGTCGAAACACCGGGGAGCTGTTTTTT. It specifies CASSEYTGGRNTGELFF.

CDR3 in DNA: TGTGCCAGCAGTTATAATCTTCGGGGGGACACTATCCACTTT. It yields the protein CASSYNLRGDTIHF. The chain combines TRBV6-5 with TRBJ1-6, with a possible D match to TRBD1 (6 bases). This CDR3 has 14 residues. Trimming pared 3 bases from V and 17 bases from J, leaving 20 bases between. Germline CDR1 MNHEY, CDR2 SVGAGI.

The chain has TRBV18 and TRBJ2-3, with 12 bases fitting TRBD2. The CDR3 is made up of 17 amino acids. The V and J ends lost 2 bases and 6 bases, in that order; junction bases with no gene match: 9. In germline, CDR1 is KGHSH, CDR2 LQKENI. The CDR3 DNA reads as TGTGCCAGCTCACCAACTAGCGGGAGGCCGACTTGGGATACGCAGTATTTT. Protein product: CASSPTSGRPTWDTQYF.

The chain links TRBV19 to TRBJ1-2; no clear D. The CDR3 runs 16 residues. Per the germline V gene, CDR1 is LNHDA and CDR2 is SQIVND (reference sequence). Trimming left V 6 bases short and J 0 bases short, with 17 bases between. The CDR3 sequence: CASSIGGKSTNYGYTF. The DNA for the CDR3 is TGTGCCAGTAGCATTGGAGGGAAATCCACTAACTATGGCTACACCTTC. The full variable domain, with the rest looked up from reference TRBV19 and TRBJ1-2, is DGGITQSPKYLFRKEGQNVTLSCEQNLNHDAMYWYRQDPGQGLRLIYYSQIVNDFQKGDIAEGYSVSREKKESFPLTVTSAQKNPTAFYLCASSIGGKSTNYGYTFGSGTRLTVV.

The V and J genes are TRBV27 and TRBJ2-5, with D maybe TRBD2 (6 bases). CDR1 and CDR2 (germline): MNHEY, SMNVEV (reference sequence). V lost 6 bases to trimming and J lost 3 bases, with 11 bases between them. The CDR3 has 13 amino acids. DNA of the CDR3: TGTGCCAGCAGGACGGGAGTCGAAGAGACCCAGTACTTC. Amino acids: CASRTGVEETQYF.

This clone was recorded once. The chain joins TRBV5-1 to TRBJ2-7, with a tentative D call TRBD1 (6 bases). Germline CDR1 is SGHRS and CDR2 is YFSETQ. V gave up 3 bases and J gave up 0 bases, with 13 bases separating them. The CDR3 is 15 amino acids. The CDR3 sequence is CASSSGQTSSYEQYF. The CDR3 region has the DNA TGCGCCAGCAGCTCGGGACAAACAAGCTCCTACGAGCAGTACTTC.

This clone was counted between two and nine times. This chain joins TRBV27 and TRBJ1-1; TRBD1 might be the D (5 bases). CDR1 is MNHEY and CDR2 is SMNVEV in the germline V gene (reference sequence). CDR3 length equals 15 residues. Trimming cost V 8 bases and J 3 bases, with 19 bases left between them. DNA for the CDR3: TGTGCCAGCCGCCCTAGGGGAGGGGCATACACTGAAGCTTTCTTT. This sequence encodes CASRPRGGAYTEAFF.

This rearrangement joins TRBV12-3 or TRBV12-4 to TRBJ2-7; 8 bases align to TRBD1. Trimming at V came to 5 bases and at J to 5 bases, leaving 5 bases not matched to a gene. This CDR3 contains 13 residues. This chain's CDR3 is CASSLGQGNEQYF. CDR3 nucleotides: TGTGCCAGCAGTCTCGGACAGGGCAACGAGCAGTACTTC.

This clone was counted between two and nine times. The chain joins TRBV6-2 or TRBV6-3 to TRBJ1-2, with TRBD1 as a possible D gene (5 bases). V was clipped by 0 bases and J by 4 bases, with 9 bases between them. This CDR3 has 14 residues. The germline V gene encodes CDR1 MNHEY and CDR2 SVGEGT. The CDR3 here is CASSYSPGPYGYTF. CDR3 bases: TGTGCCAGCAGTTACTCCCCAGGGCCCTATGGCTACACCTTC.

V gene TRBV5-4 combines with J gene TRBJ2-1; perhaps TRBD1 as D (5 bases). CDR3 length equals 16 residues. Germline V gene lookup returns CDR1 SGHNT and CDR2 YYREEE (reference sequence). The V end was cut by 0 bases, the J end by 1 base, with 11 bases between. DNA for the CDR3: TGTGCCAGCAGCTTGGGTCGGCAGGGTTCCTACAATGAGCAGTTCTTC. Translated, it gives CASSLGRQGSYNEQFF.

In its sample, this clone was seen a few times. The V gene is TRBV7-2, the J gene TRBJ2-1; D perhaps matches TRBD2 (6 bases). The CDR3 runs to 16 residues. Germline CDR1 reads SGHTA; CDR2 reads FQGNSA. Trimming took 3 bases from V and 0 from J, leaving 12 bases between them. The CDR3 region is CASSFRRDLSYNEQFF. CDR3 coding DNA: TGTGCCAGCAGCTTTAGGAGGGACCTCTCCTACAATGAGCAGTTCTTC. Together with reference TRBV7-2 and TRBJ2-1, the CDR3 gives the full variable domain: GAGVSQSPSNKVTEKGKDVELRCDPISGHTALYWYRQSLGQGLEFLIYFQGNSAPDKSGLPSDRFSAERTGGSVSTLTIQRTQQEDSAVYLCASSFRRDLSYNEQFFGPGTRLTVL.